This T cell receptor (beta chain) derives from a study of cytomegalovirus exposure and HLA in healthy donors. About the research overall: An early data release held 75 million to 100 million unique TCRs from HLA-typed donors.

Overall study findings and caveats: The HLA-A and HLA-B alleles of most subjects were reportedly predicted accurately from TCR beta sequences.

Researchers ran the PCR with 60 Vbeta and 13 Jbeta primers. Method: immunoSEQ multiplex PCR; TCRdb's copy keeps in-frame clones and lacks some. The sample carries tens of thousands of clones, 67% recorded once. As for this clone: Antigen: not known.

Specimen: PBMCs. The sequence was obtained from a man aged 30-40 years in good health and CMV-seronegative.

CDR3: CASSPTGQGPPQHF. Written as DNA, the CDR3 is TGTGCCAGCTCACCCACGGGACAGGGCCCGCCCCAGCATTTT. The chain couples TRBV18 to TRBJ1-5; 9 bases fit TRBD1. The CDR3 is 14 amino acids. After removal of 3 bases from V and 9 bases from J, the junction contained 6 bases not matched to a gene. Germline CDR1 and CDR2: KGHSH and LQKENI.